These T cell receptor beta chains were read from a single sample in a study of post-analysis software for immune sequencing data. Using its own MiXCR run on the PCR reads, TCRdb lists one record per CDR3 protein. The table includes about 560,000 distinct CDR3 sequences, roughly 40% detected once. Sequencing used blood. These TCRs come from a girl between 10 and 17 years old with multiple sclerosis. Both conserved end residues are part of each CDR3. The D gene is left open where the match is weak. Only part of the rows carry a size: once, few, many, or a class if the clone is expanded.

V gene: TRBV7-8
D gene: -
clone size: few
J gene: TRBJ2-5
CDR3 protein: CASSLETDPGETQYF
CDR3 DNA: TGTGCCAGCAGCTTAGAGACCGACCCGGGGGAGACCCAGTACTTC

V gene: TRBV12-3/TRBV12-4
D gene: -
clone size: -
J gene: TRBJ2-7
CDR3 protein: CASSNSRQGAVQYF
CDR3 DNA: TGTGCCAGCAGCAACTCCCGGCAGGGAGCGGTGCAGTACTTC

V gene: TRBV4-1
D gene: TRBD1
clone size: few
J gene: TRBJ1-5
CDR3 protein: CASSPDEGATQPQHF
CDR3 DNA: TGCGCCAGCAGCCCCGATGAGGGGGCGACGCAGCCCCAGCATTTT

V gene: TRBV5-1
D gene: TRBD2
clone size: -
J gene: TRBJ2-7
CDR3 protein: CASSWRLAGGPHEQYF
CDR3 DNA: TGCGCCAGCAGCTGGCGACTAGCGGGGGGGCCCCACGAGCAGTACTTC

V gene: TRBV12-3/TRBV12-4
D gene: -
clone size: -
J gene: TRBJ1-4
CDR3 protein: CASSSGSNEKLFF
CDR3 DNA: TGTGCCAGCAGTTCCGGGTCTAATGAAAAACTGTTTTTT

V gene: TRBV29-1
D gene: TRBD1
clone size: -
J gene: TRBJ1-1
CDR3 protein: CSVPWTGGEGTEAFF
CDR3 DNA: TGCAGCGTTCCTTGGACAGGGGGCGAGGGTACTGAAGCTTTCTTT

V gene: TRBV7-3
D gene: TRBD1
clone size: few
J gene: TRBJ2-1
CDR3 protein: CASSTYGTGYEQFF
CDR3 DNA: TGTGCCAGCAGCACGTACGGGACAGGGTATGAGCAGTTCTTC

V gene: TRBV4-2
D gene: TRBD2
clone size: -
J gene: TRBJ2-3
CDR3 protein: CASSQEPSGGPSTDTQYF
CDR3 DNA: TGTGCCAGCAGCCAAGAGCCTAGCGGGGGCCCTAGCACAGATACGCAGTATTTT

V gene: TRBV5-6
D gene: TRBD1
clone size: -
J gene: TRBJ2-7
CDR3 protein: CASSTGQDYEQYF
CDR3 DNA: TGTGCCAGCAGCACGGGACAGGACTACGAGCAGTACTTC

V gene: TRBV10-3
D gene: TRBD1
clone size: -
J gene: TRBJ2-5
CDR3 protein: CAITATTGGQYPKETQYF
CDR3 DNA: TGTGCCATCACTGCCACGACAGGGGGCCAGTACCCCAAAGAGACCCAGTACTTC

V gene: TRBV5-5
D gene: -
clone size: few
J gene: TRBJ2-3
CDR3 protein: CASRQGADTQYF
CDR3 DNA: TGTGCCAGCAGACAGGGAGCAGATACGCAGTATTTT

V gene: TRBV7-9
D gene: TRBD1
clone size: -
J gene: TRBJ2-3
CDR3 protein: CASSLAQTGLTDTQYF
CDR3 DNA: TGTGCCAGCAGCTTAGCGCAGACAGGGCTCACAGATACGCAGTATTTT

V gene: TRBV2
D gene: -
clone size: -
J gene: TRBJ1-6
CDR3 protein: CASSELGGNSPLHF
CDR3 DNA: TGTGCCAGCAGTGAACTAGGGGGAAATTCACCCCTCCACTTT

V gene: TRBV20-1
D gene: -
clone size: few
J gene: TRBJ2-7
CDR3 protein: CSAREVSVHEQYF
CDR3 DNA: TGCAGTGCTAGAGAAGTAAGCGTCCACGAGCAGTACTTC

V gene: TRBV7-2
D gene: TRBD1
clone size: -
J gene: TRBJ2-7
CDR3 protein: CASSFDRATYEQYF
CDR3 DNA: TGTGCCAGCAGCTTTGACAGGGCAACCTACGAGCAGTACTTC

V gene: TRBV6-5
D gene: -
clone size: few
J gene: TRBJ2-3
CDR3 protein: CASTSYRDTDTQYF
CDR3 DNA: TGTGCCAGCACCTCCTACAGGGACACAGATACGCAGTATTTT

V gene: TRBV12-3/TRBV12-4
D gene: -
clone size: -
J gene: TRBJ1-2
CDR3 protein: CASSPLQGSYGYTF
CDR3 DNA: TGTGCCAGCAGCCCCCTCCAGGGTTCCTATGGCTACACCTTC

V gene: TRBV10-3
D gene: TRBD2
clone size: -
J gene: TRBJ2-3
CDR3 protein: CAISDRAGVSDTQYF
CDR3 DNA: TGTGCCATCAGTGATCGAGCGGGAGTATCAGATACGCAGTATTTT

V gene: TRBV7-9
D gene: -
clone size: few
J gene: TRBJ1-5
CDR3 protein: CASSLPPQPQHF
CDR3 DNA: TGTGCCAGCAGCTTACCCCCTCAGCCCCAGCATTTT

V gene: TRBV5-1
D gene: -
clone size: once
J gene: TRBJ2-6
CDR3 protein: CASSLGRVGLSGANVLTF
CDR3 DNA: TGCGCCAGCAGCTTGGGAAGGGTAGGGCTCTCTGGGGCCAACGTCCTGACTTTC

V gene: TRBV13
D gene: -
clone size: -
J gene: TRBJ1-6
CDR3 protein: CASSQGALNSPLHF
CDR3 DNA: TGTGCCAGCAGCCAAGGGGCCCTAAATTCACCCCTCCACTTT

V gene: TRBV25-1
D gene: -
clone size: -
J gene: TRBJ2-3
CDR3 protein: CASSEGQFSDTQYF
CDR3 DNA: TGTGCCAGCAGTGAAGGACAATTCTCAGATACGCAGTATTTT

V gene: TRBV29-1
D gene: -
clone size: few
J gene: TRBJ2-7
CDR3 protein: CSVEGRNSYEQYF
CDR3 DNA: TGCAGCGTTGAAGGCAGGAACTCCTACGAGCAGTACTTC

V gene: TRBV29-1
D gene: -
clone size: few
J gene: TRBJ1-2
CDR3 protein: CSAPSPDLNYGYTF
CDR3 DNA: TGCAGCGCCCCATCGCCCGACCTTAACTATGGCTACACCTTC